These T cell receptor beta chains were read from a single sample in a study of cytomegalovirus exposure and HLA in healthy donors. Data came from immunoSEQ multiplex PCR; TCRdb stores just in-frame clones and leaves some out. Of 200,000 to 250,000 clones in the sample, over 75% were seen once. Sequencing was performed on PBMCs. These receptors were taken from a woman aged 18-29 years in good health and CMV-seropositive. CDR3s include the opening cysteine and the closing phenylalanine or tryptophan. Fields, in order: CDR3 length, D gene, clone size, V gene, J gene, CDR3 DNA, CDR3 protein. A D gene is named only where the DNA matches it firmly. The listing skips clone size in some rows; elsewhere it reads once, few, many or a size class.

>14|TRBD1|.|TRBV18|TRBJ1-5
TGTGCCAGCTCGCCCGGGACAGGGAACCAGCCCCAGCATTTT
CASSPGTGNQPQHF
>15|TRBD1|.|TRBV10-3|TRBJ1-5
TGTGCCATCAGTGAAGGGACAGGGACTAATCAGCCCCAGCATTTT
CAISEGTGTNQPQHF
>14|TRBD2|.|TRBV29-1|TRBJ2-1
TGCAGCGTTGTGACTAGCTTTTCCTACAATGAGCAGTTCTTC
CSVVTSFSYNEQFF
>14|TRBD2|.|TRBV7-3|TRBJ2-7
TGTGCCAGCAGCGGGGGGGACGGACCCTACGAGCAGTACTTC
CASSGGDGPYEQYF
>13|.|.|TRBV19|TRBJ2-5
TGTGCCAGTAGTATAGGTCAGTCGAAGACCCAGTACTTC
CASSIGQSKTQYF
>14|.|.|TRBV5-6|TRBJ2-5
TGTGCCAGCAGCTTGGAGGTTAGAGGAGAGACCCAGTACTTC
CASSLEVRGETQYF
>13|.|.|TRBV5-1|TRBJ1-1
TGCGCCAGCAAATACAGGGTTAACACTGAAGCTTTCTTT
CASKYRVNTEAFF
>13|.|.|TRBV9|TRBJ1-4
TGTGCCAGCAGCTCCGGGGGTCAGGGTGTGGTGTTTTTT
CASSSGGQGVVFF
>14|.|.|TRBV27|TRBJ2-3
TGTGCCAGCAAAAGGGAGGGGGGCACAGATACGCAGTATTTT
CASKREGGTDTQYF
>19|.|.|TRBV28|TRBJ1-4
TGTGCCAGCAGTTTCTCCGGGACACGCGCCGTGAGATGGAATGAAAAACTGTTTTTT
CASSFSGTRAVRWNEKLFF
>15|TRBD1|.|TRBV6-5|TRBJ2-7
TGTGCCAGCAGTAAGGGACAGGGAATCAGCTACGAGCAGTACTTC
CASSKGQGISYEQYF
>16|.|.|TRBV27|TRBJ2-1
TGTGCCAGCAGCCCCATGGGCAGGTCTTCCTACAATGAGCAGTTCTTC
CASSPMGRSSYNEQFF
>15|.|.|TRBV30|TRBJ1-4
TGTGCCTGGAGTCCCTACAGCTCCTTGAATGAAAAACTGTTTTTT
CAWSPYSSLNEKLFF
>12|.|.|TRBV28|TRBJ1-5
TGTGCCAGCAGTTTGCGGGATCAGCCCCAGCATTTT
CASSLRDQPQHF
>14|TRBD2|.|TRBV29-1|TRBJ2-2
TGCAGCGTTTCTAGCGGGAGCGACACCGGGGAGCTGTTTTTT
CSVSSGSDTGELFF
>14|.|.|TRBV5-1|TRBJ1-1
TGCGCCAGCAGCCCGGACATTTTGAACACTGAAGCTTTCTTT
CASSPDILNTEAFF
>13|.|.|TRBV7-2|TRBJ2-3
TGTGCCAGCAGCTTAGACAGAACAGATACGCAGTATTTT
CASSLDRTDTQYF
>18|.|.|TRBV5-1|TRBJ1-4
TGCGCCAGCAGCTTGGGCGACAGAGACACATCAACTAATGAAAAACTGTTTTTT
CASSLGDRDTSTNEKLFF
>14|TRBD1|few|TRBV5-1|TRBJ1-2
TGCGCCAGCAGCCTGCTTGGAGGGGGCGAGGGCTACACCTTC
CASSLLGGGEGYTF
>15|TRBD1|once|TRBV6-4|TRBJ1-5
TGTGCCAGCAGTCCACAGGGGGCCATCAATCAGCCCCAGCATTTT
CASSPQGAINQPQHF
>16|.|.|TRBV5-1|TRBJ2-3
TGCGCCAGCAGCTTGCACGGCGGGGCTGGGGCAGATACGCAGTATTTT
CASSLHGGAGADTQYF
>15|.|.|TRBV5-5|TRBJ1-1
TGTGCCAGCAGCGGGCTCAGGGCAGGGGACACTGAAGCTTTCTTT
CASSGLRAGDTEAFF
>15|.|.|TRBV28|TRBJ1-2
TGTGCCAGCAGCCGCCTCCGGACAGTGACCTATGGCTACACCTTC
CASSRLRTVTYGYTF
>15|.|.|TRBV4-1|TRBJ1-5
TGCGCCAGCAGCCAAGATGCCAGGGTCGATCAGCCCCAGCATTTT
CASSQDARVDQPQHF
>18|.|.|TRBV5-1|TRBJ2-7
TGCGCCAGCAGCTTGTATGGGGGGGGGCCAGCGGGCCTCTACGAGCAGTACTTC
CASSLYGGGPAGLYEQYF
>13|.|few|TRBV2|TRBJ2-3
TGTGCCAGCAGTGTTAGCGAGTCAGATACGCAGTATTTT
CASSVSESDTQYF
>12|TRBD1|.|TRBV28|TRBJ1-2
TGTGCCGGCCGGGACAGGGCTTATGGCTACACCTTC
CAGRDRAYGYTF
>15|.|.|TRBV13|TRBJ2-7
TGTGCCAGCAGCCGACCCTCAGGGGTCTCCTACGAGCAGTACTTC
CASSRPSGVSYEQYF
>16|.|.|TRBV25-1|TRBJ2-5
TGTGCCAGCAGTGACTATGAACAGGGCGGAGGAGAGACCCAGTACTTC
CASSDYEQGGGETQYF
>13|TRBD1|.|TRBV19|TRBJ1-1
TGTGCCAGTAGTAGCAGACAGGGCTCTGAAGCTTTCTTT
CASSSRQGSEAFF
>15|TRBD2|.|TRBV5-6|TRBJ2-1
TGTGCCAGCAGCTTTCTTTCGGGAGGGAACAATGAGCAGTTCTTC
CASSFLSGGNNEQFF
>14|.|.|TRBV2|TRBJ2-2
TGTGCCAGCAGGGGGACTCAGAACACCGGGGAGCTGTTTTTT
CASRGTQNTGELFF
>14|TRBD1|.|TRBV5-1|TRBJ1-1
TGCGCCAGCAGCTTGGGGGGGACAGGGACTGAAGCTTTCTTT
CASSLGGTGTEAFF
>14|.|.|TRBV19|TRBJ1-5
TGTGCCAGTAGTAAACAGGGAAGCAATCAGCCCCAGCATTTT
CASSKQGSNQPQHF
>14|.|.|TRBV5-4|TRBJ2-7
TGTGCCAGCAGCTTGGACGCGGGTATCTACGAGCAGTACTTC
CASSLDAGIYEQYF
>16|TRBD1|.|TRBV25-1|TRBJ1-2
TGTGCCAGCAGTGGCATTGACAGGGACGTTTTCTATGGCTACACCTTC
CASSGIDRDVFYGYTF
>13|.|.|TRBV18|TRBJ1-1
TGTGCCTCTCAGACGGGGGTGAACACTGAAGCTTTCTTT
CASQTGVNTEAFF